These 25 T cell receptor beta chains originate from one sample sequenced in a study of blood T cells in healthy people across ages. Then a second PCR, running about 6 to 11 cycles, was carried out with a sample-barcoded 5' primer and a J-beta primer mix. TCRdb re-analysed the 5' RACE reads in MiXCR, keeping a single row per CDR3 protein. The sample carries over a million distinct CDR3 sequences, 40% to 50% recorded once. The sequencing input was blood. These receptors were collected from a woman aged 60-75 years in good health.

J is TRBJ1-2 and V is TRBV29-1, with D unresolved. Trimming took off 2 bases at V and 6 bases at J, with 4 bases between the two ends. This CDR3 spans 10 amino acids. CDR1 is SQVTM and CDR2 is ANQGSEA in the germline V gene. CDR3 protein: CSVERHGYTF. CDR3 bases: TGCAGCGTTGAAAGGCATGGCTACACCTTC.

This clonotype was seen a few times. The gene calls are TRBV29-1 and TRBJ1-5, with D hard to call. Trimming cost V 4 bases and J 2 bases, with 12 bases left between them. The CDR3 extends over 14 amino acids. CDR1 is SQVTM, CDR2 ANQGSEA, per germline. CDR3 amino acids: CSVGLGRGNQPQHF. The CDR3 nucleotides are TGCAGCGTTGGTCTCGGGAGAGGCAATCAGCCCCAGCATTTT. Full variable domain (remainder filled in from reference TRBV29-1 and TRBJ1-5): SAVISQKPSRDICQRGTSLTIQCQVDSQVTMMFWYRQQPGQSLTLIATANQGSEATYESGFVIDKFPISRPNLTFSTLTVSNMSPEDSSIYLCSVGLGRGNQPQHFGDGTRLSIL.

This clonotype was counted between two and nine times. The chain joins TRBV20-1 to TRBJ1-2; TRBD1 matches at 10 bases. CDR1 DFQATT and CDR2 SNEGSKA come from the germline V gene (reference sequence). V gave up 2 bases and J gave up 3 bases; unmatched junction bases: 6. There are 15 residues in the CDR3. CDR3 sequence: CSARSLGQGDYGYTF. CDR3 DNA sequence: TGCAGTGCTAGATCCCTAGGACAGGGGGACTATGGCTACACCTTC.

The V gene is TRBV2, the J gene TRBJ2-7; TRBD1 agrees at 12 bases. The V gene's germline CDR1 is SNHLY and CDR2 FYNNEI. The CDR3 is 14 amino acids. V lost 7 bases to trimming and J lost 5 bases; unmatched junction nucleotides: 6. CDR3 region: CASIIGTGGDEQYF. CDR3 nucleotide sequence: TGTGCCAGCATTATCGGGACAGGGGGCGACGAGCAGTACTTC.

The CDR3 DNA sequence: TGTGCCAGCAGTCCCCCCGGGACCGTTGGCTCCTACAATGAGCAGTTCTTC. Residues: CASSPPGTVGSYNEQFF. This chain connects TRBV28 to TRBJ2-1; perhaps D is TRBD1 or TRBD2 (5 bases each). Trimming cost V 5 bases and J 0 bases, with 17 bases left between them. The CDR3 is 17 amino acids. CDR1 is MDHEN, CDR2 SYDVKM, per germline.

There are many counts of this clonotype. The chain links TRBV29-1 to TRBJ2-5; no firm D call. The V end lost 7 bases, the J end lost 5 bases, and 17 bases lay between the germline ends. Germline CDR1 reads SQVTM; CDR2 reads ANQGSEA. The CDR3 spans 13 residues. CDR3 region: CSADRLMSETQYF. CDR3 DNA sequence: TGCAGCGCCGACCGCCTTATGTCTGAGACCCAGTACTTC.

The chain is built from TRBV5-1 and TRBJ2-3; TRBD1 agrees at 8 bases. The CDR3 spans 15 residues. Germline CDR1 SGHRS, CDR2 YFSETQ. With 2 bases clipped from V and 2 bases from J, the junction kept 4 bases outside the gene matches. The CDR3 DNA follows: TGCGCCAGCAGCTTACAGGGGGAGTACACAGATACGCAGTATTTT. This encodes CASSLQGEYTDTQYF.

The chain carries TRBV29-1 and TRBJ1-2, with 8 bases fitting TRBD1. Germline lookup yields CDR1 SQVTM and CDR2 ANQGSEA. CDR3 size: 13 residues. V trimming: 1 base; J trimming: 7 bases; junction bases outside the gene matches: 5. In nucleotides, the CDR3 is TGCAGCGTTGAAGGACAGGGGAATGGTGGCTACACCTTC. This gives the protein CSVEGQGNGGYTF.

This clonotype was seen only a few times. This rearrangement joins TRBV11-2 to TRBJ2-3; no clear D. The CDR3 is 14 residues long. CDR1 and CDR2 from the germline V gene are SGHAT and FQNNGV. Trimming pared 5 bases from V and 0 bases from J, leaving 9 bases between. The CDR3 loop reads CASSPVWSTDTQYF. Here the CDR3 DNA reads TGTGCCAGCAGCCCCGTGTGGAGCACAGATACGCAGTATTTT.

V gene TRBV4-2 combines with J gene TRBJ1-5; D gene unclear. The CDR3 runs 15 residues. Germline CDR1 reads LGHNA; CDR2 reads YNFKEQ. V was cut by 0 bases and J by 7 bases, with 13 bases left in between. The DNA of the CDR3 is TGTGCCAGCAGCCAAGAAAGATTGGGTTGGCAGCCCCAGCATTTT. It translates to CASSQERLGWQPQHF.

This chain joins TRBV7-2 and TRBJ2-1, with 13 bases fitting TRBD2. The end of the DNA is better explained by TRBJ2-7, so the J call may be wrong. Germline V gives CDR1 SGHTA, CDR2 FQGNSA. The CDR3 contains 21 residues. The CDR3: CASSLAGLAGIDRGSYNEQYF. The CDR3 coding sequence is TGTGCCAGCAGCTTAGCGGGACTAGCGGGGATAGATCGTGGTTCCTACAATGAGCAGTACTTC.

This clonotype was found once. J is TRBJ2-3 and V is TRBV12-3 or TRBV12-4, with 10 positions matching TRBD2. The trim removed 4 bases at V and 0 bases at J, leaving 10 bases unmatched. The CDR3 totals 18 residues. The CDR3 nucleotides read TGTGCCAGCAGTTGGGTAGCGGGAGGCCTGACTAGCACAGATACGCAGTATTTT. Residues: CASSWVAGGLTSTDTQYF.

This chain connects TRBV27 to TRBJ1-2; 7 nucleotides agree with TRBD1. The junction had 12 bases not matched to a gene; V was cut back by 3 bases and J by 8 bases. The germline V gene has CDR1 MNHEY and CDR2 SMNVEV (reference sequence). The CDR3 is 15 amino acids. CDR3 sequence (DNA): TGTGCCAGCAGTTTTTTAGGGGACAGCGAGTTAGGCTACACCTTC. It codes for CASSFLGDSELGYTF.

This clonotype was seen many times. This sequence joins TRBV12-3 or TRBV12-4 and TRBJ2-7; a weak D match, TRBD2 (5 bases). There are 15 residues in the CDR3. Trimming took 8 bases from V and 2 from J, leaving 19 bases between them. The CDR3 region has the DNA TGTGCCAGCCCGTTGAGGGCACCGACTCCCTACGAGCAGTACTTC. This gives the protein CASPLRAPTPYEQYF.

CDR3 sequence (DNA): TGCAGTGCTAGAGGCGGGAGCGGGAGGCTTTCCTACGAGCAGTACTTC. Protein product: CSARGGSGRLSYEQYF. The gene calls are TRBV20-1 and TRBJ2-4; TRBD2 aligns across 9 bases. The last part of the DNA fits TRBJ2-7 better; the J call may be wrong. CDR3 length: 16 amino acids. CDR1 is DFQATT, CDR2 SNEGSKA, per germline (reference sequence).

The rearrangement links TRBV9 to TRBJ2-3; possibly TRBD1 for D (5 bases). The CDR3 has 14 amino acids. CDR1 is SGDLS and CDR2 is YYNGEE in the germline V gene. Trimming cost V 4 bases and J 3 bases, with 12 bases left between them. CDR3 in DNA: TGTGCCAGCAGCCCTGGACATGGGACAGATACGCAGTATTTT. Amino acid sequence: CASSPGHGTDTQYF.

This clonotype was counted only a few times. The V call is TRBV20-1, the J call TRBJ1-1; maybe TRBD1 (5 bases). Germline values: CDR1 DFQATT, CDR2 SNEGSKA (reference sequence). CDR3 length equals 13 residues. V lost 3 bases, J lost 7 bases, and 15 bases lay in between. This CDR3 is CSASLFHGGEAFF. In nucleotides, the CDR3 is TGCAGTGCTAGTCTCTTCCACGGGGGTGAAGCTTTCTTT.

V usage is TRBV27 and J usage is TRBJ2-1; 14 bases are a match to TRBD2. The CDR3 is 16 amino acids. V shed 8 bases and J 7 bases; nucleotides not matched to a gene: 10. Germline CDR1 reads MNHEY; CDR2 reads SMNVEV (reference sequence). The DNA of the CDR3 is TGTGCCAGCGTGTCGGGACTAGCGGGAGTGGGGAATGAGCAGTTCTTC. Its translation: CASVSGLAGVGNEQFF.

The V gene is TRBV6-1, the J gene TRBJ1-6; D may be TRBD1 (5 bases). The CDR3 covers 14 residues. V shed 2 bases and J shed 10 bases, with 12 bases lying between them. In germline, CDR1 is MNHNS, CDR2 SASEGT. CDR3 in DNA: TGTGCCAGCAGTGAATGGGGACGAAGGTCACCCCTCCACTTT. As protein: CASSEWGRRSPLHF.

The chain links TRBV5-1 to TRBJ2-6; D gene unclear. Trimming took 4 bases from V and 2 from J, leaving 7 bases between them. Germline V lookup: CDR1 SGHRS, CDR2 YFSETQ. There are 14 residues in the CDR3. This chain's CDR3 is CASSGDTGANVLTF. The CDR3 bases are TGCGCCAGCAGCGGAGACACTGGGGCCAACGTCCTGACTTTC.

The genes are TRBV27 and TRBJ2-7; weak D call: TRBD2 (6 bases). This CDR3 is 15 amino acids long. Germline V gene lookup returns CDR1 MNHEY and CDR2 SMNVEV (reference sequence). Trimming removed 4 bases from V and 12 bases from J, with 25 bases in between. The CDR3 region has the DNA TGTGCCAGCAGTTCGCGGACGGAGGGTGGGGAGACCCGGTACTTC. Protein sequence: CASSSRTEGGETRYF.

The CDR3 loop is CASSVKINYGYTF. Here the CDR3 DNA reads TGCGCCAGCAGCGTGAAAATTAACTATGGCTACACCTTC. This sequence joins TRBV5-1 and TRBJ1-2; D unclear. Germline values: CDR1 SGHRS, CDR2 YFSETQ. V was cut by 4 bases and J by 1 base, with 8 bases left in between. This CDR3 has 13 residues.

This chain connects TRBV27 to TRBJ1-2, with a tentative D call TRBD1 (5 bases). Germline loops: CDR1 MNHEY, CDR2 SMNVEV (reference sequence). Trimming removed 5 bases at V and 7 bases at J, with 14 bases between. The CDR3 covers 13 residues. The CDR3: CASSPRDFSGYTF. In DNA form, the CDR3 reads TGTGCCAGCAGTCCCCGGGACTTTAGTGGCTACACCTTC.

This clonotype was seen a few times. The chain is built from TRBV6-1 and TRBJ1-1, with D unclear. Germline V gene data show CDR1 as MNHNS and CDR2 as SASEGT. The CDR3 runs to 13 residues. Trimming took off 0 bases at V and 1 base at J, with 3 bases between the two ends. Here the CDR3 reads CASSEAWNTEAFF. CDR3 coding DNA: TGTGCCAGCAGTGAAGCTTGGAACACTGAAGCTTTCTTT.

This clonotype was found a few times. This chain joins TRBV7-9 and TRBJ2-7; 9 bases agree with TRBD2. V was clipped by 5 bases and J by 3 bases; unmatched bases: 5. Germline V gene sequence: CDR1 SEHNR, CDR2 FQNEAQ (reference sequence). This CDR3 is 14 amino acids long. The CDR3 DNA is TGTGCCAGCAGCAGCAGCGGGAGGATCTACGAGCAGTACTTC. Encoded protein: CASSSSGRIYEQYF.